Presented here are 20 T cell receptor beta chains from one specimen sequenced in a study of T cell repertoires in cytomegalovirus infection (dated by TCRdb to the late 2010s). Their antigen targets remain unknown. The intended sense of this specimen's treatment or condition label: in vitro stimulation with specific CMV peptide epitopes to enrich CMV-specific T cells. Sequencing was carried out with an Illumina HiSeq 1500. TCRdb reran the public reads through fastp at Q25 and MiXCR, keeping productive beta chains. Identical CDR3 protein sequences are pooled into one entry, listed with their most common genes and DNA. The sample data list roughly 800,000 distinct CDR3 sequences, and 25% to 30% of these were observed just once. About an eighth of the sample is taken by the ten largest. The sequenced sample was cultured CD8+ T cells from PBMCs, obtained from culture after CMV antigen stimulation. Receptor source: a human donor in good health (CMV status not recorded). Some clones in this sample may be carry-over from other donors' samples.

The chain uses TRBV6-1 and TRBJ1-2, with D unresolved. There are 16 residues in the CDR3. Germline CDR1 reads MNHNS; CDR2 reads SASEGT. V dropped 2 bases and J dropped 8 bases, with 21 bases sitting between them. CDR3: CASSEHPYFRTKGYTF. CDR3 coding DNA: TGTGCCAGCAGTGAACATCCATACTTCCGGACGAAAGGCTACACCTTC.

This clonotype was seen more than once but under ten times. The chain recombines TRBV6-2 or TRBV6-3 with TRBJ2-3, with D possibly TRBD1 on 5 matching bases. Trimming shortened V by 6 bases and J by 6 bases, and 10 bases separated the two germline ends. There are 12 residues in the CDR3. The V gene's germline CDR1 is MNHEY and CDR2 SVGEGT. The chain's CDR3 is CASRGPADTQYF. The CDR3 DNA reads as TGTGCCAGCAGGGGGCCGGCGGATACGCAGTATTTT.

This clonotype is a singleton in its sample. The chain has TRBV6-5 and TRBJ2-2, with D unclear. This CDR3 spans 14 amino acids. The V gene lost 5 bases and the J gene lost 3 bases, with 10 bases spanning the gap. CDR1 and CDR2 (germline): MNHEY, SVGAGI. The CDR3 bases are TGTGCCAGCAGTCCTTACGCTTACACCGGGGAGCTGTTTTTT. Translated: CASSPYAYTGELFF.

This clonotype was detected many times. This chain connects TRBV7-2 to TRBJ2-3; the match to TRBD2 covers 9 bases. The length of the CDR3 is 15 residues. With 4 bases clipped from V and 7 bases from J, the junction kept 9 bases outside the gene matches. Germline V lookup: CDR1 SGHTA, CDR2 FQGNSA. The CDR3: CASSSSGAPQYTQYF. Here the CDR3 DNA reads TGTGCCAGCAGCTCTAGCGGGGCCCCACAGTATACGCAGTATTTT.

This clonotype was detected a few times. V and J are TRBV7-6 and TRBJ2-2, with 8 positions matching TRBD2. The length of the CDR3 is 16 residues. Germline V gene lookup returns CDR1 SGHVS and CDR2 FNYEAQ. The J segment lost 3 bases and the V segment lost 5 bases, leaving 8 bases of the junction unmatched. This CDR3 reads CASSAGGEVDTGELFF. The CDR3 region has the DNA TGTGCCAGCAGCGCCGGGGGGGAGGTGGACACCGGGGAGCTGTTTTTT.

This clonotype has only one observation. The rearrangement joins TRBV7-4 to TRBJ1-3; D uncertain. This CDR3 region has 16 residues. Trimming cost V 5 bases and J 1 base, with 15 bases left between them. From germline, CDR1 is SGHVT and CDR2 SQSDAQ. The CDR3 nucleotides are TGTGCCAGCAGCCCTTCCGCGGGGTGGTCTGGAAACACCATATATTTT. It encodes CASSPSAGWSGNTIYF.

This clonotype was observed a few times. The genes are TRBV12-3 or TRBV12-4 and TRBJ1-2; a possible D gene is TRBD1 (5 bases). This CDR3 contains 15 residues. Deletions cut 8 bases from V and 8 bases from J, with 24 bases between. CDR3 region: CASSPSSGQPRGYTF. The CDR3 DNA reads TGTGCCAGCTCCCCGTCCTCGGGGCAGCCACGAGGCTACACCTTC.

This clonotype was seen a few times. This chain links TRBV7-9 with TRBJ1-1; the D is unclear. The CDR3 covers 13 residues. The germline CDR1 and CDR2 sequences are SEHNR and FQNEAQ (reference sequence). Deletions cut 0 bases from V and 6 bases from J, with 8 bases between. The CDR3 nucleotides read TGTGCCAGCAGCTTAGCCGAGGAGTCTGAAGCTTTCTTT. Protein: CASSLAEESEAFF.

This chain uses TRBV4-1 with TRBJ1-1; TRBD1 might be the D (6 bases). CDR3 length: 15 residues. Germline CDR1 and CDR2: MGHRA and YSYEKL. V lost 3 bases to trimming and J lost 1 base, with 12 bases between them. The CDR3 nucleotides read TGCGCCAGCAGCCAGACCGGGACAAGGAACACTGAAGCTTTCTTT. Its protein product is CASSQTGTRNTEAFF.

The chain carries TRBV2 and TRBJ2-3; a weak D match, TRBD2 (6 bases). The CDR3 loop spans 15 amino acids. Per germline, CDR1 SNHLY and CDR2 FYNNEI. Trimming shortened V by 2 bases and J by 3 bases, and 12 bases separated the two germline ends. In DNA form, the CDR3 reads TGTGCCAGCAGTGAATGGGGGGTAATGACAGATACGCAGTATTTT. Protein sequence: CASSEWGVMTDTQYF.

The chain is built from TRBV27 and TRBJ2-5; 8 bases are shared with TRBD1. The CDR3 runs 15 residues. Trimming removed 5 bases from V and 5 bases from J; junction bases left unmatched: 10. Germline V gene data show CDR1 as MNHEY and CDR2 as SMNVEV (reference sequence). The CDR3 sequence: CASSPWDRTRETQYF. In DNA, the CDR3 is TGTGCCAGCAGTCCGTGGGACAGGACGAGGGAGACCCAGTACTTC.

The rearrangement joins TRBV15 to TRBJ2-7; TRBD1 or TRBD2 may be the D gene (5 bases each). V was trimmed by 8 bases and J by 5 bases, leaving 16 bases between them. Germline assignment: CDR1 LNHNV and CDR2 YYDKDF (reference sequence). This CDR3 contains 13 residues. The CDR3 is CATSGGTGHEQYV. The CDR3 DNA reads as TGTGCCACCTCTGGGGGTACCGGCCACGAGCAGTACGTC.

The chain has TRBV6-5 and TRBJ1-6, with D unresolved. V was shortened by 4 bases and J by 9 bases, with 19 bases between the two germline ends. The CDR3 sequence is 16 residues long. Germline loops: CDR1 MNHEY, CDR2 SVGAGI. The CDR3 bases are TGTGCCAGCAGTTGGGGATTTGGCCCAGCGGGTTCACCCCTCCACTTT. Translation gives CASSWGFGPAGSPLHF.

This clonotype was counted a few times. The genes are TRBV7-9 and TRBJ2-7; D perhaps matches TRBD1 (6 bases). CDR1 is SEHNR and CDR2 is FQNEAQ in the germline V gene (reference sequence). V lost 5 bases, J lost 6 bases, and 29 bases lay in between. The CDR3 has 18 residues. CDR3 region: CASSRNLLTTGLVSEQYF. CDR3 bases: TGTGCCAGCAGCCGAAATCTTCTAACTACAGGGTTGGTCTCCGAGCAGTACTTC.

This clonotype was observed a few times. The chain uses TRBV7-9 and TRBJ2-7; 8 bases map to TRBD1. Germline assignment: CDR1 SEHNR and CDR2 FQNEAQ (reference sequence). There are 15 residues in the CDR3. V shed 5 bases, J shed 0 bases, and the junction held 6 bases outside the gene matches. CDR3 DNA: TGTGCCAGCAGCCCAGGGGGCCCGAGCTCCTACGAGCAGTACGTC. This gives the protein CASSPGGPSSYEQYV.

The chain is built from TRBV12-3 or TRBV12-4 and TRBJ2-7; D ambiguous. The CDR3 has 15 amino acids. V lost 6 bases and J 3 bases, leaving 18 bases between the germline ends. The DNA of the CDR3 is TGTGCCAGCAGCCACTTAGTCCCGGACCTCTACGAGCAGTACTTC. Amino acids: CASSHLVPDLYEQYF.

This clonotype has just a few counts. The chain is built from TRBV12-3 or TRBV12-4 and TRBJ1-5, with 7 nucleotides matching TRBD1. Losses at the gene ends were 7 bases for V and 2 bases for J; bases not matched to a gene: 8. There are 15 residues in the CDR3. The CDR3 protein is CASIATGSRNQPQHF. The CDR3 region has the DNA TGTGCCAGCATCGCGACAGGGTCCCGCAATCAGCCCCAGCATTTT.

The CDR3 loop reads CSARATSGGPGEQFF. The DNA of the CDR3 is TGCAGTGCTAGAGCGACTAGCGGGGGTCCCGGTGAGCAGTTCTTC. This rearrangement joins TRBV20-1 to TRBJ2-1, with 12 nucleotides matching TRBD2. V lost 1 base to trimming and J lost 9 bases; unmatched junction nucleotides: 7. This CDR3 spans 15 amino acids. Germline V CDR1 and CDR2: DFQATT, SNEGSKA (reference sequence).

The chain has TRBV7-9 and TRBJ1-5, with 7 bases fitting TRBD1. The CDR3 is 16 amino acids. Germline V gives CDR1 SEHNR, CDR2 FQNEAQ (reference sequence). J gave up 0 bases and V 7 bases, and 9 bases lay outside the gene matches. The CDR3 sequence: CASTDQDRDSNQPQHF. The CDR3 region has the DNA TGTGCCAGCACCGACCAAGACAGGGATAGCAATCAGCCCCAGCATTTT.

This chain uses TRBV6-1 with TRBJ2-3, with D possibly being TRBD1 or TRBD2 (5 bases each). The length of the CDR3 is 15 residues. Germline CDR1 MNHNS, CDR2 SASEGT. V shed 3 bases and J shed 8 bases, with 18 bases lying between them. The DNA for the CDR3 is TGTGCCAGCAGTGACCGGGACCGCGGCGAAGTTACGCAGTATTTT. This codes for CASSDRDRGEVTQYF.